Sequencing of this T cell receptor (beta chain) was carried out in a study of OX40 agonist ivuxolimab in advanced cancers. Study-wide background: Patients with hepatocellular carcinoma, melanoma, renal cell or head and neck cancer made up the dose-escalation patients.

Study results and caveats: Blood T cells, both CD4+ and CD8+, expanded clonally by week 6 at 0.1 to 3.0 mg/kg.

Of note for this clone: No antigen is known for it.

The repertoire was sequenced with immunoSEQ multiplex PCR; TCRdb's copy has only in-frame clones and lacks some. The repertoire includes about 92,000 clones, less than 85% of them detected once, and around 5.5% sits in the top ten. Germline lookup yields CDR1 SGDLS and CDR2 YYNGEE. The CDR3 sequence is 14 residues long. V lost 5 bases, J lost 6 bases, and 16 bases lay in between. The chain carries TRBV9 and TRBJ2-3; D ambiguous. The input for sequencing was CD4+ or CD8+ T cells sorted from blood, taken in a trial of the OX40 agonist ivuxolimab. The sequence was collected from an adult with an advanced solid tumor such as melanoma, head and neck, liver or kidney cancer. CDR3 DNA: TGTGCCAGCAGTCCGACCCCGGTCCGGGATACGCAGTATTTT. It codes for CASSPTPVRDTQYF.